This T cell receptor beta chain was recovered during a study of spatial heterogeneity in lung cancer. Study results and limitations: Relative to follow-up, resection was when ubiquitous expanded tumor TCRs appeared more in blood.

The library protocol tagged each TCR cDNA with a unique molecular identifier. MiXCR was run by TCRdb on the 5' RACE reads, yielding one entry per CDR3 protein. The data contain 70,000 to 90,000 distinct CDR3 sequences, roughly 14% of them seen just once; the ten biggest clones take up 7.2%. Time point given: sample taken at primary tumor resection. Unsorted tumor, nontumor lung tissue or cryopreserved PBMC supplied the whole RNA. There were 75 or so donors, all of them untreated patients with early-stage non-small cell lung cancer. As concerns this clonotype: Its antigen is undetermined. Its ends do not fully match the called genes, so a read error is possible.

In germline, CDR1 is SGHRS, CDR2 YFSETQ. This CDR3 region has 14 residues. The clonotype originates from a male donor with early-stage non-small cell lung cancer. Material: PBMCs, obtained at surgery. The V call is TRBV5-1, the J call TRBJ1-1; D is unresolved. CDR3 DNA: TGCGCCAGCAGCTTGAATACGGGGAACACTGAAGCTTCCTTT. Its protein is CASSLNTGNTEASF.